Below, one T cell receptor beta chain is given with its context. The antigen remains undetermined. The junction shows a germline mismatch at one end, possibly a read error. These data belong to a study of identical twins. Study-level results: Conclusions were drawn cross-sectionally by statistical analysis, without following the same donors. Fewer insertions characterized abundant cord blood beta clonotypes, whereas memory repertoires showed none.

CDR1 SGHDT and CDR2 YYEEEE come from the germline V gene. The length of the CDR3 is 15 residues. TCRdb re-analysed the 5' RACE reads in MiXCR, keeping a single row per CDR3 protein. The data contain some 560,000 distinct CDR3 sequences, over 8.5% of them seen just once; the ten biggest clones take up around 3.2%. The data also belong to a second study, concerning yellow fever vaccine responses in identical twins. That source adds: Twins reportedly appeared to share part of their vaccine T cell response while keeping part individual.

The chain is built from TRBV5-6 and TRBJ1-6, with 8 bases that match TRBD1. The source of this sequence is a young woman in good health. Sequenced sample: PBMCs. CDR3: CASSLGTGGLAPLHF. In DNA form, the CDR3 reads TGTGCCAGCAGTTTGGGGACAGGCGGGTTAGCGCCCCTCCACTTT.